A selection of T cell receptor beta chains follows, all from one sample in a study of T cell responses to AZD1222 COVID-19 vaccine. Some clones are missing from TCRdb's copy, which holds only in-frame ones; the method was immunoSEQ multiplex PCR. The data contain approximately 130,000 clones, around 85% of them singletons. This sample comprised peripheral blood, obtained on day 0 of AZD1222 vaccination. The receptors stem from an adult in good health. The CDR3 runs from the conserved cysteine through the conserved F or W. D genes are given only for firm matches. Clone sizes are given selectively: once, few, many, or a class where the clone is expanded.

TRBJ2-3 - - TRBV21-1 TGTGCCAGCAGGGAGGGCCTCAGAGATACGCAGTATTTT CASREGLRDTQYF
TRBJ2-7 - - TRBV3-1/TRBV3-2 TGTGCCAGCAGCCGAGACTACGAGCAGTACTTC CASSRDYEQYF
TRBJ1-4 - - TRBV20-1 TGCAGTGCTATTAGCTATGAAAAACTGTTTTTT CSAISYEKLFF
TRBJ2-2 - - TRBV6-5 TGTGCCAGCGGCGGACAGAAGAACACCGGGGAGCTGTTTTTT CASGGQKNTGELFF
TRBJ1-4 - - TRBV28 TGTGCCAGCAGTTTTAGAGACAGCCCTAATGAAAAACTGTTTTTT CASSFRDSPNEKLFF
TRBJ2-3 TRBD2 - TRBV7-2 TGTGCCAGCAGCTTAGGGACTAGCGTAGCAGGGGATACGCAGTATTTT CASSLGTSVAGDTQYF
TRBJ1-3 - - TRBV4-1 TGCGCCAGCAGCCAAGATCGGACCCGCTCTGGAAACACCATATATTTT CASSQDRTRSGNTIYF
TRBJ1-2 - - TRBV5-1 TGCGCCAGCAGCTTTCTGGGCCCGGAGGAGGGCTACACCTTC CASSFLGPEEGYTF
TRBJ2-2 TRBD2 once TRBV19 TGTGCGACTAGCTGGACGGGGAACACCGGGGAGCTGTTTTTT CATSWTGNTGELFF
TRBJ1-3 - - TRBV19 TGTGCCAGTAGTCAACAGGGATCTGGAAACACCATATATTTT CASSQQGSGNTIYF
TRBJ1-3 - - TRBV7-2 TGTGCCAGCAGCTTAAACAGGTTTGACACCATATATTTT CASSLNRFDTIYF
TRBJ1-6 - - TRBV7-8 TGTGCCAGCAGCAAAGGGGGGCCAAGGGGTGGGTACTCTTCACCCCTCCACTTT CASSKGGPRGGYSSPLHF
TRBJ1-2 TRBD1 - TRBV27 TGTGCCAGCACCCCAAACAGGGGCTATGGCTACACCTTC CASTPNRGYGYTF
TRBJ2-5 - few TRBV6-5 TGTGCCAGCAGTTACTATTCGGGGGCCACTCAAGAGACCCAGTACTTC CASSYYSGATQETQYF
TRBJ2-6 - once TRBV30 TGTGCCTGGAGTCTCAAGGGGTCTGGGGCCAACGTCCTGACTTTC CAWSLKGSGANVLTF
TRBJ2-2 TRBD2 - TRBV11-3 TGTGCCAGCAGCTTAGAAGCGGGAGTAACCGGGGAGCTGTTTTTT CASSLEAGVTGELFF
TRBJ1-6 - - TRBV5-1 TGCGCCAGCAGCTTGAGAACAGGGACCAATTCACCCCTCCACTTT CASSLRTGTNSPLHF
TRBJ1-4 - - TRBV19 TGTGCCAGTAGTATTTCAGGGTTGGATGAAAAACTGTTTTTT CASSISGLDEKLFF
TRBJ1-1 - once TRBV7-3 TGTGCCAGAGGGCCTAGGTTCACTGAAGCTTTCTTT CARGPRFTEAFF
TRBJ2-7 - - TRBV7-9 TGTGCCAGCAGCTCAGGCAGGATCTACGAGCAGTACTTC CASSSGRIYEQYF
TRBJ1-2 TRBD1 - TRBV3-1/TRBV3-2 TGTGCCAGCAGCCAAGGACAGGGGGATGGCTACACCTTC CASSQGQGDGYTF
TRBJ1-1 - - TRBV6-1 TGTGCCAGCAACACTGGGGGGTCAAATACTGAAGCTTTCTTT CASNTGGSNTEAFF
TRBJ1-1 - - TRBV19 TGTGCCAGTAGCAGGGGAGACACTGAAGCTTTCTTT CASSRGDTEAFF
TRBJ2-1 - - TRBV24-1 TGTGCCACCAGTGATCGAGTGCCGGGGTCCTACTACAATGAGCAGTTCTTC CATSDRVPGSYYNEQFF
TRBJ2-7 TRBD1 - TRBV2 TGTGCCAGCAGGCGGGACAGGGGAGGCGAGCAGTACTTC CASRRDRGGEQYF
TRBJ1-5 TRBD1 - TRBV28 TGTGCCAGCTCACAGGGGGCCGGTCAGCCCCAGCATTTT CASSQGAGQPQHF
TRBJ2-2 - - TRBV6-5 TGTGCCAGCAGTTCCGGGACTCTTAACACCGGGGAGCTGTTTTTT CASSSGTLNTGELFF
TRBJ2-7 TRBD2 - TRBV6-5 TGTGCCAGCAGTTACAGTTTAGCGGGGTCCTACGAGCAGTACTTC CASSYSLAGSYEQYF
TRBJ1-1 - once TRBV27 TGTGCCAGCAGTTCCTTCCGGGGGAACGCTGAAGCTTTCTTT CASSSFRGNAEAFF
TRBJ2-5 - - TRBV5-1 TGCGCCAGCAGAAAGGACTCGTATCGAGAGACCCAGTACTTC CASRKDSYRETQYF
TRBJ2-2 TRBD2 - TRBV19 TGTGCCAGTAGTAGCCCGGAGGGGCGGGGGGATTGGAGCGGGGAGCTGTTTTTT CASSSPEGRGDWSGELFF
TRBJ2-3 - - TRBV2 TGTGCCATCAAAGCGGGCCGAAGCACAGATACGCAGTATTTT CAIKAGRSTDTQYF
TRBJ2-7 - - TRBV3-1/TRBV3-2 TGTGCCAGCAGCCAAGTCGAAGGCGAGCAGTACTTC CASSQVEGEQYF
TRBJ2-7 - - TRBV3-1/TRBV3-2 TGTGCCAGCAGCTATAACCGGGGCAGGGCCTACGAGCAGTACTTC CASSYNRGRAYEQYF
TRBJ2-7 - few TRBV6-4 TGTGCCAGCAGCTGCGCGGGGATTAAGGACGAGCAGTACTTC CASSCAGIKDEQYF
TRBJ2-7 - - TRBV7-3 TGTGCCAGCAGCTTAGCTTCTGGCGAGCAGTACTTC CASSLASGEQYF
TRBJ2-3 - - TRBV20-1 TGCAGTGCACGACTAGCAGATACGCAGTATTTT CSARLADTQYF
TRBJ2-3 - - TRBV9 TGTGCCAGCAGCCCGTTGGTAGCAGATACGCAGTATTTT CASSPLVADTQYF
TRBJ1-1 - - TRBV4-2 TGTGCCAGCAGACCGGGACACGGAGTCGAAGCTTTCTTT CASRPGHGVEAFF
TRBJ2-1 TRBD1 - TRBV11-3 TGTGCCAGCAGCTACGGGACAGGGGTGGGTGAGCAGTTCTTC CASSYGTGVGEQFF
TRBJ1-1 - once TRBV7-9 TGTGCCAGCAGCGAAGGTGCCTTGAACACTGAAGCTTTCTTT CASSEGALNTEAFF
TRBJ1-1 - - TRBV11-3 TGTGCCAGCAGCTTGAGGACAGTGGTTAACACTGAAGCTTTCTTT CASSLRTVVNTEAFF
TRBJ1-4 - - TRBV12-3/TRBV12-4 TGTGCCAGCAGTTCCTCGGGGGGTGAAAAACTGTTTTTT CASSSSGGEKLFF
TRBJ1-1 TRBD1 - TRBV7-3 TGTGCCAGCAGCTCCTTACAGGGGCTTGAAGCTTTCTTT CASSSLQGLEAFF
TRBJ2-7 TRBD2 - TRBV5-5 TGTGCCAGCAGCTTGTTGGCTAGCGGGAACTCCTACGAGCAGTACTTC CASSLLASGNSYEQYF
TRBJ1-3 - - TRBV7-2 TGTGCCAGCAGCTTAGTCGGGTCCTCTGGAAACACCATATATTTT CASSLVGSSGNTIYF
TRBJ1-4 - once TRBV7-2 TGTGCCAGCAGTCCAGACAGACCTACTCAAAAACTGTTTTTT CASSPDRPTQKLFF
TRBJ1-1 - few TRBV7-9 TGTGCCAGCAGCCAAAAAGGACTGAACACTGAAGCTTTCTTT CASSQKGLNTEAFF
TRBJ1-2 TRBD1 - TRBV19 TGTGCCAGTAGTAAAGGGGGCCCTAACTATGGCTACACCTTC CASSKGGPNYGYTF
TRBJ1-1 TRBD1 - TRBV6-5 TGTGCCAGCAGTTACCGGGGACAGGTGAACACTGAAGCTTTCTTT CASSYRGQVNTEAFF
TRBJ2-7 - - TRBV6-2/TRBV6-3 TGTGCCAGCAGTTACGCGTGGAACGAGCAGTACTTC CASSYAWNEQYF
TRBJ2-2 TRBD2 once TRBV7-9 TGTGCCAGCATCAACCCGGGGGGGACCGGGGAGCTGTTTTTT CASINPGGTGELFF
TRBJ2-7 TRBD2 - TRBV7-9 TGTGCCAGCAGCCGCTCGGGACTAGCGGGCCCTCGGGAGCAGTACTTC CASSRSGLAGPREQYF